This T cell receptor (beta chain) was sequenced during a study of blood T cell repertoires in COVID-19. Study as a whole: T cells, B-cell-depleted T cells, or PBMCs supplied cDNA or gDNA.

Concerning this clone itself: Sequence at one end of the junction differs from germline and may be a read error.

As originally analysed: How many nucleated cells were present was estimated from reference gene primer amplification. Repertoires were generated with immunoSEQ multiplex PCR, while TCRdb's copy carries only in-frame clones and drops some. V and J calls and clone size follow that table, whereas D and trimming were derived from the DNA. Found here are around 210,000 clones, approximately 80% of them singletons; the top ten hold under 15%. This TCR derives from a human donor in a cohort sampled during active COVID-19. The sequencing sample was made of peripheral blood.

In DNA, the CDR3 is TGTGCCAGCAGCTACTCACAGGGCCCCACACATACGCAGTATTTT. Protein product: CASSYSQGPTHTQYF. V usage is TRBV7-9 and J usage is TRBJ2-3; weak D call: TRBD1 (6 bases). Per germline, CDR1 SEHNR and CDR2 FQNEAQ (reference sequence). The CDR3 has 15 residues.